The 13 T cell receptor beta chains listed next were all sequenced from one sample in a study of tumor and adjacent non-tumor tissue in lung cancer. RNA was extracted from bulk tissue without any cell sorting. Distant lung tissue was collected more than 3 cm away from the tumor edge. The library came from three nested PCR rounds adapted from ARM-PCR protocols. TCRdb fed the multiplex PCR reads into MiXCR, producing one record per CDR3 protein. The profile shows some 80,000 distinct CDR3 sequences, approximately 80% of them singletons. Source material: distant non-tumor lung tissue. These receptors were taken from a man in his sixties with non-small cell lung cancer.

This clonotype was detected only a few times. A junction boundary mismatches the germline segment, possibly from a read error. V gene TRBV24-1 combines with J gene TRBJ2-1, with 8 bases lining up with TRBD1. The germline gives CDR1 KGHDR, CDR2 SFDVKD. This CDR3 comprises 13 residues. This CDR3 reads CATSDRTGFYVVF. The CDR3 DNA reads TGTGCCACCAGTGACCGGACAGGGTTTTATGTAGTCTTC.

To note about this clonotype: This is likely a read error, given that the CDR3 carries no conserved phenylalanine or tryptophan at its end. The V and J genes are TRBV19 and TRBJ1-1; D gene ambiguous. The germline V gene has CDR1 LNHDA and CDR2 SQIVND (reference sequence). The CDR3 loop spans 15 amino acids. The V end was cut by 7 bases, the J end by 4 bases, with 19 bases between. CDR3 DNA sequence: TGTGCCAGTACCACCGGGGAGGCGCGGGTCACTGAAGCTTTCCTT. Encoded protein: CASTTGEARVTEAFL.

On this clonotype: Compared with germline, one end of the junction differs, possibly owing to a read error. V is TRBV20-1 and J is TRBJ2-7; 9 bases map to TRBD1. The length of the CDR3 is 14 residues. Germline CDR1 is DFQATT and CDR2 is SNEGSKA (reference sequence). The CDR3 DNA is TGCAGTGCTAGACAGACAGGGGGACCATACGGGCAGTACTTC. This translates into CSARQTGGPYGQYF.

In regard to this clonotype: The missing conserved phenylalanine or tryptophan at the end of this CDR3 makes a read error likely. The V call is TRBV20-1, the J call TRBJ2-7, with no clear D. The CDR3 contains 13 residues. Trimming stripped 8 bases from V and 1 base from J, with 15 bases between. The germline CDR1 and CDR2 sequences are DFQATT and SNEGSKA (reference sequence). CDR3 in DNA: TGCAGTACGTACGCAGCTAGTTCCTACGAGCAGTACCTC. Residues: CSTYAASSYEQYL.

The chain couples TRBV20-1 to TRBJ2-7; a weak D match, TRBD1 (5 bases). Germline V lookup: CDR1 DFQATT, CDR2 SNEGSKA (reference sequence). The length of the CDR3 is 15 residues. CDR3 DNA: TGCAATGCCATCCCTCCTGGGGCATCCTACTACGAGCAGTACTTC. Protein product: CNAIPPGASYYEQYF.

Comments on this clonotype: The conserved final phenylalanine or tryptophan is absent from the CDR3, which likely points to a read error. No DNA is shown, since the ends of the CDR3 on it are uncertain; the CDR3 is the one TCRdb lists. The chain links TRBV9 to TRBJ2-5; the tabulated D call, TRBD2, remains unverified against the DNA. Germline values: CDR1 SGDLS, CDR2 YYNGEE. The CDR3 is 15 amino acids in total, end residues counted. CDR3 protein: CASSPRQSPQEARYL.

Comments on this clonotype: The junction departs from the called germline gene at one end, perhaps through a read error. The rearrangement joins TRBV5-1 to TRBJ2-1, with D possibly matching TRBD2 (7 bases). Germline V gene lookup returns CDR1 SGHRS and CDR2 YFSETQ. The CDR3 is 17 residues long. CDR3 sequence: CARSFDPEGGSYNEQFF. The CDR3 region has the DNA TGCGCCAGGAGCTTTGACCCGGAGGGGGGGTCCTACAATGAGCAGTTCTTC.

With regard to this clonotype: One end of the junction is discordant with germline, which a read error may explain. The CDR3 region has the DNA TGCACCAGCTGCCAACCGACAGGCGGGCCAAGAAACATTGAAGCTTTCTTT. This gives the protein CTSCQPTGGPRNIEAFF. This chain links TRBV4-1 with TRBJ1-1; D is perhaps TRBD1 (6 bases). This CDR3 spans 17 amino acids. The V gene's germline CDR1 is MGHRA and CDR2 YSYEKL.

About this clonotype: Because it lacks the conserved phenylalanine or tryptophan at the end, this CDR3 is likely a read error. DNA for the CDR3: TGCAGCACTCACGGTCCAGAGACGCAGTACTCC. Its protein product is CSTHGPETQYS. This chain uses TRBV29-1 with TRBJ2-5; D uncertain. CDR3 length: 11 amino acids. Germline lookup yields CDR1 SQVTM and CDR2 ANQGSEA.

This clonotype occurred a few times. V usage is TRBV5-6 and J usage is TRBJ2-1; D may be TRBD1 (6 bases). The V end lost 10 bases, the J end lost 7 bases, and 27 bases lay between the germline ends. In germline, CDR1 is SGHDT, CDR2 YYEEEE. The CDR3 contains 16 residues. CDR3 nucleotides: TGTGCCGGCATCCCCTGGGGGCGCTTAAGGTGTAATGAGCAGTTCTTC. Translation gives CAGIPWGRLRCNEQFF.

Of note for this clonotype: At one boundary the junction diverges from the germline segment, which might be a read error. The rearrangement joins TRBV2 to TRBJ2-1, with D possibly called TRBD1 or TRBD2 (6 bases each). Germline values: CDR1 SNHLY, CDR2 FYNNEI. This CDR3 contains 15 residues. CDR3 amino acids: CASSERDGGYNQQFF. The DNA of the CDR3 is TGTGCCAGCAGTGAAAGGGACGGGGGCTACAATCAGCAGTTCTTC.

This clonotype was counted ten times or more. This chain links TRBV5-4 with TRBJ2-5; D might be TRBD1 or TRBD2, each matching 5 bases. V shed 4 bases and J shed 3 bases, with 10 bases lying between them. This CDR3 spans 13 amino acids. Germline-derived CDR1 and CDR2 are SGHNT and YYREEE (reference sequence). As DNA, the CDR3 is TGTGCCAGCAGCCTGGGACGGGAAGAGACCCAGTACTTC. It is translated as CASSLGREETQYF.

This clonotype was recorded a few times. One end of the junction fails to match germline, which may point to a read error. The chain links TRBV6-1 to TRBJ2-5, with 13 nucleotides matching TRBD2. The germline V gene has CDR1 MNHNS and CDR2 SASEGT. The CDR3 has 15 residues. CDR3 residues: CASSELAGGPETLYF. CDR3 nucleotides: TGTGCCAGCAGCGAACTAGCGGGGGGGCCCGAGACCCTGTACTTC.